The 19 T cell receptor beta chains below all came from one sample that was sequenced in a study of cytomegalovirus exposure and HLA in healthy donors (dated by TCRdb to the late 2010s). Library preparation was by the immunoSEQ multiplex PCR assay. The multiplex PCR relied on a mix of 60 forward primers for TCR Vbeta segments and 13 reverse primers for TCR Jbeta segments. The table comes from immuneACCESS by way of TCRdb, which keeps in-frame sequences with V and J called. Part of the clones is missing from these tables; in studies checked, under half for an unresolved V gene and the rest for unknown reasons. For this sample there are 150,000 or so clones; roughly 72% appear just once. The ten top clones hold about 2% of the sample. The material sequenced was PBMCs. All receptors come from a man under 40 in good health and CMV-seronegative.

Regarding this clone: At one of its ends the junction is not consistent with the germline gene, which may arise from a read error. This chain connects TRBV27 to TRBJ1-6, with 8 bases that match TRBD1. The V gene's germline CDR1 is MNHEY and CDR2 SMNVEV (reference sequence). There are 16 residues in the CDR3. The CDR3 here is CASSLFSGGNNSPLNF. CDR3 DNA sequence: TGTGCCAGCAGTTTATTCTCAGGGGGCAATAATTCACCCCTCAACTTT.

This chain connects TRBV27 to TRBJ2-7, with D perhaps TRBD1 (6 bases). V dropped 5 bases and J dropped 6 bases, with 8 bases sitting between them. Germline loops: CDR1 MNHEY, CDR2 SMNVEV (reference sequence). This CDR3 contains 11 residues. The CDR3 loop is CASSQGSEQYF. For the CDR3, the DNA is TGTGCCAGCAGTCAGGGGAGCGAGCAGTACTTC.

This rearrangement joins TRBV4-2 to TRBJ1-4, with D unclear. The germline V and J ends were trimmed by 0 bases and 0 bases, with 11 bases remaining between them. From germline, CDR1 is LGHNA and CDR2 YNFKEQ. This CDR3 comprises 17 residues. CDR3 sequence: CASSQDGWMATNEKLFF. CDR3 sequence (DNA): TGTGCCAGCAGCCAAGACGGGTGGATGGCAACTAATGAAAAACTGTTTTTT.

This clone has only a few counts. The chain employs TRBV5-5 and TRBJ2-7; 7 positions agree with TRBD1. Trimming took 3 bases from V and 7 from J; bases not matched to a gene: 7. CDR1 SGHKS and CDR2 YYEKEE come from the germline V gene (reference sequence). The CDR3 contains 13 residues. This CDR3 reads CASSSTGRGEQYF. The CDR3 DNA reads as TGTGCCAGCAGCTCGACAGGGCGTGGAGAGCAGTACTTC.

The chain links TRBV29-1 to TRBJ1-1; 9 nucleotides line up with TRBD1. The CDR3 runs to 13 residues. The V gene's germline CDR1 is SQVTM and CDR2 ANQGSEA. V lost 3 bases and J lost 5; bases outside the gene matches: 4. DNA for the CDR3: TGCAGCGTTGATGGGACAGGGAAAACTGAAGCTTTCTTT. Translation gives CSVDGTGKTEAFF.

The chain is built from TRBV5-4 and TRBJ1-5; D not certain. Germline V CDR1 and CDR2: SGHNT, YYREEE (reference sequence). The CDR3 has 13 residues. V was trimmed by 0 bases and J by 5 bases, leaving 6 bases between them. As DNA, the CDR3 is TGTGCCAGCAGCTTGGACGGTCATCAGCCCCAGCATTTT. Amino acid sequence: CASSLDGHQPQHF.

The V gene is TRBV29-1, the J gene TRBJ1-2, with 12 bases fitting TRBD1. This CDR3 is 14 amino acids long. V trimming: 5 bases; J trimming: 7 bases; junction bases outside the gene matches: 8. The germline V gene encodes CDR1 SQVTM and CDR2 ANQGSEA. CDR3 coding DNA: TGCAGCGTTTCCGGGACAGGGGGCGTAGGTGGCTACACCTTC. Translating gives CSVSGTGGVGGYTF.

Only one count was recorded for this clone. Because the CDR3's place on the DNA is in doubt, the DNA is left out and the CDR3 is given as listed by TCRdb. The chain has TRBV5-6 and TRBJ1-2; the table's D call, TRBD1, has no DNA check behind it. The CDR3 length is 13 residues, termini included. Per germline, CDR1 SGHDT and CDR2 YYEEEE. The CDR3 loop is CASSVGQGAWDTF.

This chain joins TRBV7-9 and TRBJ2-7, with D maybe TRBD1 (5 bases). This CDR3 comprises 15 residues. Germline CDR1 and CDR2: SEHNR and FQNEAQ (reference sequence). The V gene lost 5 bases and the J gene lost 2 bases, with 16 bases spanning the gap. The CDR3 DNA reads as TGTGCCAGCAGCCCTGGGGCAGGTTCTCCCTACGAGCAGTACTTC. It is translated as CASSPGAGSPYEQYF. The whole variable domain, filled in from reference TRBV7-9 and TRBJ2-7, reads DTGVSQNPRHKITKRGQNVTFRCDPISEHNRLYWYRQTLGQGPEFLTYFQNEAQLEKSRLLSDRFSAERPKGSFSTLEIQRTEQGDSAMYLCASSPGAGSPYEQYFGPGTRLTVT.

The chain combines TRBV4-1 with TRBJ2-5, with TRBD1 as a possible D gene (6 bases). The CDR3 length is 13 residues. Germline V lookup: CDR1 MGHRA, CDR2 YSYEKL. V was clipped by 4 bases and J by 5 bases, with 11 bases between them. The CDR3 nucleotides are TGCGCCAGCAGCCGGATGAGGGGGGAGACCCAGTACTTC. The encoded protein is CASSRMRGETQYF.

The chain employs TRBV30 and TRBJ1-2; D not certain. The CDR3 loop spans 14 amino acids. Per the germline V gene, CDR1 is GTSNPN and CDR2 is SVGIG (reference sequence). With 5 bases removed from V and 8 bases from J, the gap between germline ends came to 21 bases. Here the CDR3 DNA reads TGTGCCTGGGAGCCTCCCGGGAACCCCGAGGGCTACACCTTC. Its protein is CAWEPPGNPEGYTF.

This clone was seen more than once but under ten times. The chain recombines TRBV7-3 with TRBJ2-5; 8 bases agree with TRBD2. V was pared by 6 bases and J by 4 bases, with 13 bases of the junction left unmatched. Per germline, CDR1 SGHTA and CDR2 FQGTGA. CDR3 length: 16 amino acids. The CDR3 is CASSINGRGVAETQYF. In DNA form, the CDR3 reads TGTGCCAGCAGTATAAACGGGCGGGGGGTCGCAGAGACCCAGTACTTC. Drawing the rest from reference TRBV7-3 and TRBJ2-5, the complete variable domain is GAGVSQTPSNKVTEKGKYVELRCDPISGHTALYWYRQSLGQGPEFLIYFQGTGAADDSGLPNDRFFAVRPEGSVSTLKIQRTERGDSAVYLCASSINGRGVAETQYFGPGTRLLVL.

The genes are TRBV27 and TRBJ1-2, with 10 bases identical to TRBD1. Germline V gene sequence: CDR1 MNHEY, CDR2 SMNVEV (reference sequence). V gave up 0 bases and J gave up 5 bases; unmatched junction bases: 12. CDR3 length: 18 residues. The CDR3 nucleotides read TGTGCCAGCAGTTTATCTGTGGGAGGGACAGGGGAGAGGTATGGCTACACCTTC. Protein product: CASSLSVGGTGERYGYTF.

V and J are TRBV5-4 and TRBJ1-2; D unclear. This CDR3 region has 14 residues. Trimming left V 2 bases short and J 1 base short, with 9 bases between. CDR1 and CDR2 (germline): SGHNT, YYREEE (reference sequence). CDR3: CASSLRGFNYGYTF. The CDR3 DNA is TGTGCCAGCAGCTTACGAGGGTTTAACTATGGCTACACCTTC.

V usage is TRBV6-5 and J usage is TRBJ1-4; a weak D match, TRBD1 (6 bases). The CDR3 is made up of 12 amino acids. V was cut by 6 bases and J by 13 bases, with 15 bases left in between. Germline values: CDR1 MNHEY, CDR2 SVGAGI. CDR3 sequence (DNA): TGTGCCAGCAGCGCAGGGGACGGAGGACTGTTTTTT. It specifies CASSAGDGGLFF.

The CDR3 region is CASSSDRVSSYEQYF. The CDR3 coding sequence is TGTGCCAGCAGCTCCGACAGGGTTTCTTCCTACGAGCAGTACTTC. The chain carries TRBV7-9 and TRBJ2-7, with 7 positions matching TRBD1. Looked up from germline, CDR1 is SEHNR and CDR2 is FQNEAQ (reference sequence). Losses at the gene ends were 4 bases for V and 1 base for J; bases not matched to a gene: 7. The CDR3 contains 15 residues.

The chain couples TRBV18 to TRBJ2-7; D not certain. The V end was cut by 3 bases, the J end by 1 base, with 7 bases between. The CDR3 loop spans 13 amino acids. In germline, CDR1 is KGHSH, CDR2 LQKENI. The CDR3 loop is CASSPPISYEQYF. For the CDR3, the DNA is TGTGCCAGCTCACCGCCTATATCCTACGAGCAGTACTTC. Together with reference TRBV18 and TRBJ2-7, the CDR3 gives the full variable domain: NAGVMQNPRHLVRRRGQEARLRCSPMKGHSHVYWYRQLPEEGLKFMVYLQKENIIDESGMPKERFSAEFPKEGPSILRIQQVVRGDSAAYFCASSPPISYEQYFGPGTRLTVT.

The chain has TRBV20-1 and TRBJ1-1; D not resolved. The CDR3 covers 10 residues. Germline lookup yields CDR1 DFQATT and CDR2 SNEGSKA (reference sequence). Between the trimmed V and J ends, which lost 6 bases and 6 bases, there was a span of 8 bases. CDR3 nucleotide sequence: TGCAGTGCCCCGGGAGCTGAAGCTTTCTTT. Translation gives CSAPGAEAFF.

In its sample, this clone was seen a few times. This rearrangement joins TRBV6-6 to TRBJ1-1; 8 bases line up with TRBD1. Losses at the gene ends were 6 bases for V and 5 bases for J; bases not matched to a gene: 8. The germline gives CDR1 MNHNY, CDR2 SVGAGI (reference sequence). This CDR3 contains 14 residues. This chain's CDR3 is CASRTTGVETEAFF. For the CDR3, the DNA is TGTGCCAGCAGAACGACAGGGGTTGAAACTGAAGCTTTCTTT.